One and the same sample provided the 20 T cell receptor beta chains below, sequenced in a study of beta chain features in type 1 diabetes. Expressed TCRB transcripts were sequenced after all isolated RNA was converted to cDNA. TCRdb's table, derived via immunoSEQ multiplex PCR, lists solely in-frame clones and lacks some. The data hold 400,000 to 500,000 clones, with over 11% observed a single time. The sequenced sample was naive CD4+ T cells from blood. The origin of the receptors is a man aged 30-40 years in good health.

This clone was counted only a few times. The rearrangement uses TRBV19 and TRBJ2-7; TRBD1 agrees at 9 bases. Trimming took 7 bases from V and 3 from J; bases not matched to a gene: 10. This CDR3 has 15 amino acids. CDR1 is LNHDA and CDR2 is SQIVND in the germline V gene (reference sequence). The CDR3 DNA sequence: TGTGCCAGTACCCCAGCGGGACAGGGCATCTACGAGCAGTACTTC. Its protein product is CASTPAGQGIYEQYF.

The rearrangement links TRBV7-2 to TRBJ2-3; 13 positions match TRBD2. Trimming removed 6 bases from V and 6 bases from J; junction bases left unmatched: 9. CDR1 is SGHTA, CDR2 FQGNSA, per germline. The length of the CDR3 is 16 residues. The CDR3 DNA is TGTGCCAGCAGTTTTACTAGCGGGGGGGCCCGTGATACGCAGTATTTT. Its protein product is CASSFTSGGARDTQYF.

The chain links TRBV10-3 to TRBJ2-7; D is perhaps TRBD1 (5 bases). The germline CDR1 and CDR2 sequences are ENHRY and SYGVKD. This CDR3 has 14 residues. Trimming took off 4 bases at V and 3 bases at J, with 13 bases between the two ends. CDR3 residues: CAISGRQGIYEQYF. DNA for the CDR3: TGTGCCATCAGTGGGCGGCAGGGAATCTACGAGCAGTACTTC.

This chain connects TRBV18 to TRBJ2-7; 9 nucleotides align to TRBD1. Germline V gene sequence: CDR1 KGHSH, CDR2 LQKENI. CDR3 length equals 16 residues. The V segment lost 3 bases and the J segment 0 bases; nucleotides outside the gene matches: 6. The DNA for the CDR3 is TGTGCCAGCTCACCCGGGACAGGGACCAGCTCCTACGAGCAGTACGTC. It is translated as CASSPGTGTSSYEQYV.

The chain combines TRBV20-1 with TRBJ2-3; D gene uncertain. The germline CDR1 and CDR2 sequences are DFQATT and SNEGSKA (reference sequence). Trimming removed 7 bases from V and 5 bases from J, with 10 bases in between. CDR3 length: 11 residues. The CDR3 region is CSGLTVDTQYF. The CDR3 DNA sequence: TGCAGTGGGCTGACCGTAGATACGCAGTATTTT.

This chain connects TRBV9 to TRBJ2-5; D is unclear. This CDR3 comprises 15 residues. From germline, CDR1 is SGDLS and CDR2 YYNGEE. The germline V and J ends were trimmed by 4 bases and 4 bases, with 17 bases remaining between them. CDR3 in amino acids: CASSPGPDRLETQYF. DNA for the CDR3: TGTGCCAGCAGCCCAGGCCCGGACCGGTTAGAGACCCAGTACTTC.

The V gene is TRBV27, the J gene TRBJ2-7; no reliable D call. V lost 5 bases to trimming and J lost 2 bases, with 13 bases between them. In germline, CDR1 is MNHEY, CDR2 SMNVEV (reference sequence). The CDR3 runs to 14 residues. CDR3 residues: CASSPDSRTYEQYF. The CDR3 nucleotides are TGTGCCAGCAGTCCAGACTCCCGCACCTACGAGCAGTACTTC.

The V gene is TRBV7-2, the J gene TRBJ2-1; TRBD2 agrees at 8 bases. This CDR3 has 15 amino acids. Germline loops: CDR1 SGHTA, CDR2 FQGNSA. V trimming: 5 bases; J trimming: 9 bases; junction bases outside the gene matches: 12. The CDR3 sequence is CASSHGGAWGSEQFF. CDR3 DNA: TGTGCCAGCAGCCACGGGGGGGCTTGGGGTTCTGAGCAGTTCTTC.

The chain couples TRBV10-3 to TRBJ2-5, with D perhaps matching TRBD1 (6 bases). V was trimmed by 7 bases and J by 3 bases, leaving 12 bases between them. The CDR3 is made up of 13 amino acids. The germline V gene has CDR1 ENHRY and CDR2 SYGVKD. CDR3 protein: CAIKRTEKETQYF. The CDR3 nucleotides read TGTGCCATCAAACGGACAGAGAAAGAGACCCAGTACTTC.

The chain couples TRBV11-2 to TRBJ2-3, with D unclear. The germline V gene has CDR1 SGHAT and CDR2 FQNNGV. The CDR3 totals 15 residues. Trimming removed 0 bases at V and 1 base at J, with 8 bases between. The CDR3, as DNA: TGTGCCAGCAGCTTAGACGGCAGAGGCACAGATACGCAGTATTTT. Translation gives CASSLDGRGTDTQYF.

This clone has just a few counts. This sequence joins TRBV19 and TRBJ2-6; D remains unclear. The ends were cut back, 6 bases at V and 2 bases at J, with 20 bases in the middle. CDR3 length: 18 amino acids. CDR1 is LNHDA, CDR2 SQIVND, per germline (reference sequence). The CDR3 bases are TGTGCCAGTAGGGGCCCCAGAATGTGGGTTACTGGGGCCAACGTCCTGACTTTC. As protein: CASRGPRMWVTGANVLTF.

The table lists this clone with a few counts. In DNA, the CDR3 is TGCGCCAGCAGCCCTAGCCCGTACCAAGAGACCCAGTACTTC. Translated: CASSPSPYQETQYF. The V gene is TRBV4-3, the J gene TRBJ2-5; a weak D match, TRBD2 (5 bases). The CDR3 spans 14 residues. The germline gives CDR1 LGHNA, CDR2 YSLEER. Trimming took 4 bases from V and 0 from J, leaving 9 bases between them.

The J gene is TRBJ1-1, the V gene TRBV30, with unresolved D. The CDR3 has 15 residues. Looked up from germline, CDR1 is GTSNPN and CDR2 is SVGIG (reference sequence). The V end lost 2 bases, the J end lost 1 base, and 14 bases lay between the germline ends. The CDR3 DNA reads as TGTGCCTGGAGTAGAACTTGGACGGGGAACACTGAAGCTTTCTTT. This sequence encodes CAWSRTWTGNTEAFF.

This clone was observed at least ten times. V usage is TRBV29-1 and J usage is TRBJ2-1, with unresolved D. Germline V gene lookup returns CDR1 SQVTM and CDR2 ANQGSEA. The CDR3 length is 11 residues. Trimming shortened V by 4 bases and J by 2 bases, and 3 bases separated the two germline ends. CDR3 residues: CSVGPYNEQFF. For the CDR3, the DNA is TGCAGCGTTGGACCCTACAATGAGCAGTTCTTC.

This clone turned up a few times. This CDR3 reads CASSFDRIYGYTF. As DNA, the CDR3 is TGTGCCAGCAGCTTCGACAGAATCTATGGCTACACCTTC. The V gene is TRBV7-2, the J gene TRBJ1-2; D may be TRBD1 (5 bases). Per germline, CDR1 SGHTA and CDR2 FQGNSA. The CDR3 totals 13 residues. Deletions cut 3 bases from V and 4 bases from J, with 9 bases between.

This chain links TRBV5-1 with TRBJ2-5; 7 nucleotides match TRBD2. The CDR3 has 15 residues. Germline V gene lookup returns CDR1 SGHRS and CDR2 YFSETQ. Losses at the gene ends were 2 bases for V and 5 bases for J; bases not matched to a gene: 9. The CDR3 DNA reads TGCGCCAGCAGCTTTCTTACTAGCGTTGGGGAGACCCAGTACTTC. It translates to CASSFLTSVGETQYF.

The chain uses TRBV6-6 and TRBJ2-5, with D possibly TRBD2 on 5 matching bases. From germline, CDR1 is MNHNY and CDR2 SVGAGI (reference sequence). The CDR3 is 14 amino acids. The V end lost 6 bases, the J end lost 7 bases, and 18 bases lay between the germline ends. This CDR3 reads CASSTSRGSGTQYF. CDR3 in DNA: TGTGCCAGCAGCACATCTCGGGGTTCGGGGACCCAGTACTTC.

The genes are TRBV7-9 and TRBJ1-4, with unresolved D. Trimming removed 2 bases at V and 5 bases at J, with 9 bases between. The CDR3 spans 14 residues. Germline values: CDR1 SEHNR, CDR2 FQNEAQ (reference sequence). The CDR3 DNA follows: TGTGCCAGCAGCTTACAAACGCTAAATGAAAAACTGTTTTTT. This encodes CASSLQTLNEKLFF.

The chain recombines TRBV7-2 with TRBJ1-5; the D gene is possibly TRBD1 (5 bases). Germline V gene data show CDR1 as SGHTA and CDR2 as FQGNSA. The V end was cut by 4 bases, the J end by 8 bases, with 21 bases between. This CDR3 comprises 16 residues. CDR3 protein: CASSSREAGLMEPQHF. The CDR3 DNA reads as TGTGCCAGCAGCTCTCGAGAGGCAGGGCTTATGGAGCCCCAGCATTTT.

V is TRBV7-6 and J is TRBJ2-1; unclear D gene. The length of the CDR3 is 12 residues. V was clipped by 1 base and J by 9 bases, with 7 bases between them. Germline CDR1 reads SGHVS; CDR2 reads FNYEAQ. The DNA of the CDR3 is TGTGCCAGCAGCTTAGTGGATCTTGAGCAGTTCTTC. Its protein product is CASSLVDLEQFF.